Listed below are T cell receptor beta chains from one sample, sequenced in a study of blood T cell repertoires in COVID-19. The assay was immunoSEQ multiplex PCR, and TCRdb's table has in-frame clones only and misses some. The data hold 100,000 to 150,000 clones, with 80% to 90% observed a single time. The sample comprised peripheral blood. These TCRs come from a woman in her sixties or seventies with acute or convalescent COVID-19. Both conserved end residues are part of each CDR3. The D gene is left open where the match is weak. Clone size is stated in some rows and not others, as once, few, many or a class when expanded.

j_call d_call v_call clone_size cdr3_aa cdr3_nt
TRBJ2-5 TRBD2 TRBV10-3 . CAISRGLAGQTQEETQYF TGTGCCATCAGCCGGGGGTTAGCGGGGCAGACTCAGGAAGAGACCCAGTACTTC
TRBJ2-2 TRBD2 TRBV6-1 few CASSEPGGRTGELFF TGTGCCAGCAGTGAGCCGGGAGGGAGAACCGGGGAGCTGTTTTTT
TRBJ2-6 . TRBV7-3 . CASSLLIGANVLTF TGTGCCAGCAGCTTACTAATTGGGGCCAACGTCCTGACTTTC
TRBJ2-5 . TRBV6-1 . CASSERGWGRQETQYF TGTGCCAGCAGTGAAAGGGGGTGGGGGCGCCAAGAGACCCAGTACTTC
TRBJ1-4 . TRBV19 . CASSATDRPTNEKLFF TGTGCCAGTAGTGCGACTGACAGACCAACTAATGAAAAACTGTTTTTT
TRBJ2-7 . TRBV29-1 . CSVEASDRYEQYF TGCAGCGTTGAGGCTAGCGATCGCTACGAGCAGTACTTC
TRBJ2-2 . TRBV6-6 . CASSYSRVLAGELFF TGTGCCAGCAGTTACTCTCGGGTTCTCGCCGGGGAGCTGTTTTTT
TRBJ2-2 TRBD2 TRBV5-4 . CASRASATGGTGELFF TGTGCCAGCAGAGCTTCGGCTACGGGAGGCACCGGGGAGCTGTTTTTT
TRBJ1-5 . TRBV7-3 . CASSLNGQGNQPQHF TGTGCCAGCAGCTTAAATGGTCAGGGAAATCAGCCCCAGCATTTT
TRBJ1-2 . TRBV28 . CASSFRNYGYTF TGTGCCAGCAGTTTCCGGAACTATGGCTACACCTTC
TRBJ2-3 . TRBV5-4 . CASSLEGIGTDTQYF TGTGCCAGCAGCTTGGAGGGGATTGGCACAGATACGCAGTATTTT
TRBJ1-1 . TRBV15 . CATSRENTANTEAFF TGTGCCACCAGCAGAGAAAACACAGCTAACACTGAAGCTTTCTTT
TRBJ1-5 TRBD1 TRBV29-1 . CSVRQGGNQPQHF TGCAGCGTCCGACAGGGTGGAAATCAGCCCCAGCATTTT